This TCR beta chain was sequenced for a study of T cell responses to AZD1222 COVID-19 vaccine. Study-wide findings and caveats: Regions 160-218 and 743-854 held dominance among vaccine-associated CD4 TCRs, which spanned spike. Females outnumbered males among donors, who were mostly white British; clonal diversity was possibly underestimated. Nearly half of spike-specific TCRs reportedly target unmutated variant regions. Baseline serostatus was positive in only a handful of AZD1222 recipients.

The CDR3 consists of 15 residues. Per the germline V gene, CDR1 is MNHEY and CDR2 is SVGEGT. V was shortened by 0 bases and J by 7 bases, with 15 bases between the two germline ends. TCRdb keeps only in-frame clones here, not all; method: immunoSEQ multiplex PCR. In the table there are some 150,000 clones, 90% of which are singletons. This clone was seen a single time. What it recognizes is unknown. Here the sequenced sample was peripheral blood, taken on day 0 of AZD1222 vaccination. The V gene is TRBV6-2 or TRBV6-3, the J gene TRBJ1-2; D is unclear. The receptor comes from an adult in good health. The CDR3 sequence is CASSYSRQAVAGYTF. DNA for the CDR3: TGTGCCAGCAGTTACTCCCGTCAGGCAGTTGCTGGCTACACCTTC.